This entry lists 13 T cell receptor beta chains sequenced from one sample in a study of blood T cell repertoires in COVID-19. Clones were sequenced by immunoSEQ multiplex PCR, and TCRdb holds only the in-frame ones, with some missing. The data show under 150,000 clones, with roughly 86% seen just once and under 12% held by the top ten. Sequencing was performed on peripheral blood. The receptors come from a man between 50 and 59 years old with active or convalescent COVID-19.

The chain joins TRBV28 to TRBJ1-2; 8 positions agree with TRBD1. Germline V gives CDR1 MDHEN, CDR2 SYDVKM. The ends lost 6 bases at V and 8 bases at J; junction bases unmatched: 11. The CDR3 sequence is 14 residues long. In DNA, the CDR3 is TGTGCCAGCAGGGACGAGACAGGGGCGACGGGCTACACCTTC. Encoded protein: CASRDETGATGYTF.

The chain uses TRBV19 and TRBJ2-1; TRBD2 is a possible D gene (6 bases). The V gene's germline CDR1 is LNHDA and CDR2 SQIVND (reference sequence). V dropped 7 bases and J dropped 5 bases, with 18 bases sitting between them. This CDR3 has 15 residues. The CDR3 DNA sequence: TGTGCCAGTAACACAATGGCGGGGACTCACAATGAGCAGTTCTTC. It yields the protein CASNTMAGTHNEQFF.

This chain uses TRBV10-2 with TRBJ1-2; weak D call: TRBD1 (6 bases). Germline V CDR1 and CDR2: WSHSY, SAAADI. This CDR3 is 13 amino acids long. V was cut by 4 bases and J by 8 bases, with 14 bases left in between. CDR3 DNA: TGCGCCAGCAGTGTAGAGGGGGTCGGCGGCTACACCTTC. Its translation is CASSVEGVGGYTF.

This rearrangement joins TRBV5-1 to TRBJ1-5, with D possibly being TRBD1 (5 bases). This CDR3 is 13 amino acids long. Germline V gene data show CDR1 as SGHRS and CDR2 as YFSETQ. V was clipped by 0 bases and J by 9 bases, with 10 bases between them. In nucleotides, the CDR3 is TGCGCCAGCAGCTTGGATGGGGCGAGGCCCCAGCATTTT. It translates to CASSLDGARPQHF. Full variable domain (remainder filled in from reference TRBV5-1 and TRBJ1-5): KAGVTQTPRYLIKTRGQQVTLSCSPISGHRSVSWYQQTPGQGLQFLFEYFSETQRNKGNFPGRFSGRQFSNSRSEMNVSTLELGDSALYLCASSLDGARPQHFGDGTRLSIL.

The CDR3 coding sequence is TGTGCCAGCAGCTTAGGGCTCTACAATGAGCAGTTCTTC. Residues: CASSLGLYNEQFF. The chain couples TRBV11-3 to TRBJ2-1, with D uncertain. The ends were cut back, 1 base at V and 3 bases at J, with 4 bases in the middle. Germline CDR1 SGHNT, CDR2 YENEEA. CDR3 size: 13 residues.

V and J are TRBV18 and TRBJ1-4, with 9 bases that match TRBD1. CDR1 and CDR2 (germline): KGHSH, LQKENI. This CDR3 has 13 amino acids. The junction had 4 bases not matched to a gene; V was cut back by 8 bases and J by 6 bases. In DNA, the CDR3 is TGTGCCAGCCACCGGGACAGGGATGAAAAACTGTTTTTT. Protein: CASHRDRDEKLFF.

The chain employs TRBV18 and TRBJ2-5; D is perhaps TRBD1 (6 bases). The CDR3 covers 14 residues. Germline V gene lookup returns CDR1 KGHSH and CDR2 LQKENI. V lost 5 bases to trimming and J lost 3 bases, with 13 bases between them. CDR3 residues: CASSSGHGKETQYF. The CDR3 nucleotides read TGTGCCAGCTCATCGGGACACGGAAAAGAGACCCAGTACTTC.

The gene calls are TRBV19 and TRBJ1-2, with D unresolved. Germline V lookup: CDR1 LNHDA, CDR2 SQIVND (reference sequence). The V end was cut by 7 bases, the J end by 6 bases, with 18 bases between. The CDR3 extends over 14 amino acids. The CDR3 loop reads CASNGYGETDGYTF. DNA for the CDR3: TGTGCCAGTAATGGGTATGGAGAGACTGATGGCTACACCTTC. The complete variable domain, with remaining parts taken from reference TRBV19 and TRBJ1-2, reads DGGITQSPKYLFRKEGQNVTLSCEQNLNHDAMYWYRQDPGQGLRLIYYSQIVNDFQKGDIAEGYSVSREKKESFPLTVTSAQKNPTAFYLCASNGYGETDGYTFGSGTRLTVV.

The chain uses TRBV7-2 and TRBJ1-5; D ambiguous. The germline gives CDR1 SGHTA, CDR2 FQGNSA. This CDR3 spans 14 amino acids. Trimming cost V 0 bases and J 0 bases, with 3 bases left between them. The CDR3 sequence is CASSLASSNQPQHF. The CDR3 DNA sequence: TGTGCCAGCAGCTTAGCCAGTAGCAATCAGCCCCAGCATTTT. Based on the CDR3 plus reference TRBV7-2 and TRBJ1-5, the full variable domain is GAGVSQSPSNKVTEKGKDVELRCDPISGHTALYWYRQSLGQGLEFLIYFQGNSAPDKSGLPSDRFSAERTGGSVSTLTIQRTQQEDSAVYLCASSLASSNQPQHFGDGTRLSIL.

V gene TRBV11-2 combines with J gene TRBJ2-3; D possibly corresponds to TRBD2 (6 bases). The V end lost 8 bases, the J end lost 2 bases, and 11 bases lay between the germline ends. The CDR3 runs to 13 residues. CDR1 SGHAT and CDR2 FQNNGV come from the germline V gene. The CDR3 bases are TGTGCCAGCGGGGACTCAATCACAGATACGCAGTATTTT. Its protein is CASGDSITDTQYF.

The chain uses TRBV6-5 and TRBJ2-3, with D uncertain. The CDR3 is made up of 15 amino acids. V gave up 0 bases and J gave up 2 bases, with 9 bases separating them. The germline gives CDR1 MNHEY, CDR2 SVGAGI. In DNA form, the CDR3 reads TGTGCCAGCAGTTACTCATCCGGGTTCACAGATACGCAGTATTTT. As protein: CASSYSSGFTDTQYF.

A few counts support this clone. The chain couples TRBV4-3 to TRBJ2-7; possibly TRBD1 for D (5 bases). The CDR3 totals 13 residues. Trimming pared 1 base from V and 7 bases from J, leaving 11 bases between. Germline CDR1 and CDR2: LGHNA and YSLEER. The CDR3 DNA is TGCGCCAGCAGCCAAGCCAGGGTAGGGGAGCAGTACTTC. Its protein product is CASSQARVGEQYF.

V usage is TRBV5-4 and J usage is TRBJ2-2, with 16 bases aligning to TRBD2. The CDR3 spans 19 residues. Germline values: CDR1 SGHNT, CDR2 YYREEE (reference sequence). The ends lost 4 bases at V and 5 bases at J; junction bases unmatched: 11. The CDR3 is CASSVDGTSGRAGTGELFF. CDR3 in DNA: TGTGCCAGCAGCGTGGACGGGACTAGCGGGAGGGCCGGGACCGGGGAGCTGTTTTTT.